These 25 T cell receptor beta chains came from one sample sequenced in a study of early T cells in non-severe SARS-CoV-2 infection. MiXCR, applied by TCRdb to the 5' RACE reads, yields one record per CDR3 protein. The sample carries about 59,000 distinct CDR3 sequences, under 15% recorded once. The source material was whole blood. The receptors stem from an adult who was a healthcare worker with PCR-confirmed SARS-CoV-2 infection or an uninfected control (not recorded which).

This clonotype was detected many times. V is TRBV12-3 or TRBV12-4 and J is TRBJ1-6; the match to TRBD1 covers 7 bases. After removal of 1 base from V and 9 bases from J, the junction contained 9 bases not matched to a gene. The CDR3 extends over 16 amino acids. CDR3 DNA sequence: TGTGCCAGCAGTTTAGTTGGAGGGGGCGCCGGTTCACCCCTCCACTTT. It is translated as CASSLVGGGAGSPLHF.

The sample holds a few counts of this clonotype. The chain uses TRBV6-6 and TRBJ1-5; 8 nucleotides agree with TRBD1. The CDR3 runs 14 residues. Trimming at V came to 7 bases and at J to 2 bases, leaving 4 bases not matched to a gene. Germline V gives CDR1 MNHNY, CDR2 SVGAGI (reference sequence). CDR3 DNA sequence: TGTGCCAGCAAGGACAGGGCCGGCAATCAGCCCCAGCATTTT. This encodes CASKDRAGNQPQHF.

This clonotype was seen a handful of times. The chain employs TRBV3-2 and TRBJ2-1; TRBD2 was called by the table and not checked on the DNA. TRBV3-2 is a known pseudogene. The CDR3 sequence is 13 residues long. Here the CDR3 DNA reads TGTGCCAGCCCTCCTCCGGCCGACAATGAGCAGTTCTTC. Protein product: CASPPPADNEQFF.

This clonotype was recorded a few times. V is TRBV7-2 and J is TRBJ2-5; D is uncertain. V was cut by 0 bases and J by 4 bases, with 3 bases left in between. Per germline, CDR1 SGHTA and CDR2 FQGNSA. The CDR3 contains 12 residues. Here the CDR3 DNA reads TGTGCCAGCAGCTTAGCTCCAGAGACCCAGTACTTC. Translation gives CASSLAPETQYF.

The table lists this clonotype with many counts. J is TRBJ2-2 and V is TRBV6-2 or TRBV6-3; no clear D. Trimming stripped 1 base from V and 1 base from J, with 10 bases between. From germline, CDR1 is MNHEY and CDR2 SVGEGT. There are 16 residues in the CDR3. CDR3 region: CASSYFVGKNTGELFF. In DNA form, the CDR3 reads TGTGCCAGCAGTTACTTTGTGGGGAAGAACACCGGGGAGCTGTTTTTT.

This clonotype appeared a few times. The J gene is TRBJ2-3, the V gene TRBV9; D not resolved. Trimming shortened V by 0 bases and J by 5 bases, and 10 bases separated the two germline ends. CDR1 is SGDLS, CDR2 YYNGEE, per germline. CDR3 length: 14 residues. CDR3 residues: CASSVEVARDTQYF. Written as DNA, the CDR3 is TGTGCCAGCAGCGTAGAGGTCGCGCGAGATACGCAGTATTTT.

This clonotype was seen many times. DNA for the CDR3: TGTGCCAGCTCCCCGGACAGCCTCTATGGCTACACCTTC. Protein: CASSPDSLYGYTF. The rearrangement uses TRBV18 and TRBJ1-2; D possibly corresponds to TRBD1 (6 bases). The CDR3 runs 13 residues. Per the germline V gene, CDR1 is KGHSH and CDR2 is LQKENI. Trimming left V 6 bases short and J 4 bases short, with 12 bases between.

The chain carries TRBV27 and TRBJ1-1; D is unclear. The CDR3 is 13 residues long. V gave up 6 bases and J gave up 5 bases, with 13 bases separating them. In germline, CDR1 is MNHEY, CDR2 SMNVEV (reference sequence). This CDR3 reads CASRPVDATEAFF. DNA of the CDR3: TGTGCCAGCAGACCAGTTGATGCGACTGAAGCTTTCTTT.

The chain is built from TRBV29-1 and TRBJ2-3; TRBD1 aligns across 9 bases. CDR1 is SQVTM and CDR2 is ANQGSEA in the germline V gene. Germline trimming cut 8 bases from V and 1 base from J; bases unmatched to any gene: 7. The CDR3 runs 14 residues. The CDR3 bases are TGCAGCTCCGTGAGACAGGGGGGCACAGATACGCAGTATTTT. It codes for CSSVRQGGTDTQYF.

This clonotype was detected ten times or more. This sequence joins TRBV20-1 and TRBJ1-1; possibly TRBD1 for D (6 bases). The CDR3 runs 17 residues. Germline lookup yields CDR1 DFQATT and CDR2 SNEGSKA (reference sequence). The germline V and J ends were trimmed by 6 bases and 4 bases, with 27 bases remaining between them. The CDR3 loop reads CSAVSLTGGREGTEAFF. CDR3 bases: TGCAGTGCAGTTTCCTTGACAGGAGGAAGGGAAGGCACTGAAGCTTTCTTT.

Concerning this clonotype itself: One junction end does not reproduce the germline sequence, and a read error may be involved. The CDR3 protein is CASSPGQGPDEQCF. CDR3 DNA: TGTGCCAGCAGCCCGGGACAGGGGCCCGACGAGCAGTGCTTC. The chain employs TRBV12-3 or TRBV12-4 and TRBJ2-7; 10 nucleotides match TRBD1. The CDR3 has 14 amino acids.

V and J are TRBV10-2 and TRBJ2-7; TRBD2 is a possible D gene (5 bases). Germline V gene sequence: CDR1 WSHSY, CDR2 SAAADI. There are 11 residues in the CDR3. The V and J ends lost 7 bases and 3 bases respectively, with 7 bases between them. CDR3 residues: CASTEGYEQYF. The CDR3, as DNA: TGCGCCAGCACCGAGGGCTACGAGCAGTACTTC.

The V call is TRBV10-2, the J call TRBJ2-7, with D unresolved. Germline assignment: CDR1 WSHSY and CDR2 SAAADI. This CDR3 is 12 amino acids long. Trimming took off 9 bases at V and 5 bases at J, with 14 bases between the two ends. The CDR3 DNA is TGCGCCAGTACTTTGCCCCCGGACGAGCAGTACTTC. This encodes CASTLPPDEQYF.

This clonotype was detected once. Given the absence of the conserved phenylalanine or tryptophan at the CDR3 end, a read error is likely. The chain combines TRBV12-3 or TRBV12-4 with TRBJ2-5; 9 bases map to TRBD2. V lost 6 bases to trimming and J lost 5 bases; unmatched junction nucleotides: 7. This CDR3 is built from 14 residues. The CDR3 protein is CASSLAGPRETQYS. CDR3 DNA sequence: TGTGCCAGCAGCCTAGCGGGGCCGCGGGAGACCCAGTACTCC.

The CDR3 sequence: CASSQPRRLQGRIETQYF. The CDR3 DNA follows: TGCGCCAGCAGTCAACCCCGACGTTTGCAGGGGAGAATAGAGACCCAGTACTTC. V usage is TRBV23-1 and J usage is TRBJ2-5, with a tentative D call TRBD1 (6 bases). TRBV23-1 is marked as an open reading frame, function uncertain. V gave up 2 bases and J gave up 4 bases, with 23 bases separating them. CDR3 length: 18 residues.

This clonotype was seen ten or more times. This rearrangement joins TRBV7-8 to TRBJ1-4; D is unresolved. This CDR3 spans 20 amino acids. Germline-derived CDR1 and CDR2 are SGHVS and FQNEAQ. V was trimmed by 1 base and J by 0 bases, leaving 21 bases between them. The CDR3 nucleotides are TGTGCCAGCAGCTTAGAGTTCCGCGGCACCACCACCTCAACTAATGAAAAACTGTTTTTT. Protein: CASSLEFRGTTTSTNEKLFF.

This clonotype appeared many times. The chain links TRBV5-1 to TRBJ1-4, with D unresolved. CDR1 is SGHRS and CDR2 is YFSETQ in the germline V gene. Deletions cut 4 bases from V and 15 bases from J, with 19 bases between. The CDR3 sequence is 13 residues long. In DNA form, the CDR3 reads TGCGCCAGCAGCCCAAATTTCGGCGACGAAGTGTTTTTT. Its translation: CASSPNFGDEVFF.

The chain has TRBV10-3 and TRBJ1-3; 8 bases fit TRBD1. The CDR3 is made up of 13 amino acids. V lost 6 bases, J lost 6 bases, and 4 bases stayed unmatched. Germline V gene lookup returns CDR1 ENHRY and CDR2 SYGVKD. The CDR3 coding sequence is TGTGCCATCAGCCGGGGACAGGAAAACACCATATATTTT. Its translation: CAISRGQENTIYF.

This clonotype was detected ten times or more. The genes are TRBV6-5 and TRBJ2-7, with D perhaps TRBD2 (5 bases). Germline assignment: CDR1 MNHEY and CDR2 SVGAGI. The germline V and J ends were trimmed by 6 bases and 2 bases, with 11 bases remaining between them. This CDR3 region has 13 residues. The CDR3 bases are TGTGCCAGCAGCCTCGGACTTACCTACGAGCAGTACTTC. Its translation: CASSLGLTYEQYF.

The rearrangement links TRBV18 to TRBJ2-3; 7 nucleotides align to TRBD1. The CDR3 has 16 residues. With 3 bases clipped from V and 0 bases from J, the junction kept 6 bases outside the gene matches. Germline CDR1 reads KGHSH; CDR2 reads LQKENI. The CDR3 nucleotides are TGTGCCAGCTCACCCCGAGGACAGGATAGCACAGATACGCAGTATTTT. This encodes CASSPRGQDSTDTQYF.

This clonotype was observed many times. The chain carries TRBV5-1 and TRBJ2-1, with 12 bases fitting TRBD2. Trimming at V came to 3 bases and at J to 8 bases, leaving 6 bases not matched to a gene. Germline CDR1 and CDR2: SGHRS and YFSETQ. The CDR3 sequence is 15 residues long. Here the CDR3 DNA reads TGCGCCAGCAGCTCCGCTAGCGGGGGGGCCTATGAGCAGTTCTTC. This gives the protein CASSSASGGAYEQFF.

At least ten counts were recorded for this clonotype. As DNA, the CDR3 is TGTGCCAGCAGTTCACCGCCTTTGCTAGCGGAGGCAGATACGCAGTATTTT. This codes for CASSSPPLLAEADTQYF. The V call is TRBV28, the J call TRBJ2-3; 7 nucleotides match TRBD2. V trimming: 4 bases; J trimming: 4 bases; junction bases outside the gene matches: 14. This CDR3 is built from 17 residues. Germline CDR1 is MDHEN and CDR2 is SYDVKM. Full variable domain (remainder filled in from reference TRBV28 and TRBJ2-3): DVKVTQSSRYLVKRTGEKVFLECVQDMDHENMFWYRQDPGLGLRLIYFSYDVKMKEKGDIPEGYSVSREKKERFSLILESASTNQTSMYLCASSSPPLLAEADTQYFGPGTRLTVL.

The CDR3 DNA follows: TGTGCCAGCAGCCCTCGCGGCCCGAAGCGGACTAGCACAGATACGCAGTATTTT. Its protein product is CASSPRGPKRTSTDTQYF. V and J are TRBV7-2 and TRBJ2-3, with D tentatively TRBD2 (5 bases). Germline values: CDR1 SGHTA, CDR2 FQGNSA. There are 18 residues in the CDR3. V was clipped by 5 bases and J by 0 bases, with 21 bases between them.

This clonotype showed up just a few times. The rearrangement joins TRBV10-3 to TRBJ1-1; D gene uncertain. V lost 4 bases and J lost 1, with 1 base in between. Germline CDR1 and CDR2: ENHRY and SYGVKD. This CDR3 has 11 amino acids. The CDR3 spells CAISGNTEAFF. The CDR3 DNA reads as TGTGCCATCAGTGGGAACACTGAAGCTTTCTTT.

This sequence joins TRBV20-1 and TRBJ2-7; D might be TRBD1 or TRBD2, each matching 5 bases. The ends were cut back, 3 bases at V and 2 bases at J, with 14 bases in the middle. This CDR3 contains 14 residues. From germline, CDR1 is DFQATT and CDR2 SNEGSKA (reference sequence). CDR3 DNA: TGCAGTGCTAGTAGTGGCTGGGGGACCTACGAGCAGTACTTC. This sequence encodes CSASSGWGTYEQYF.